This is a list of T cell receptor beta chains from one sample in a study of control samples from healthy donors and cancer patients. Sequenced by immunoSEQ multiplex PCR; TCRdb stores in-frame clones only, minus some. The table has under 150,000 clones, 88% seen once. The specimen was blood. The source is a man aged 35 to 55 in good health. CDR3s include the opening cysteine and the closing phenylalanine or tryptophan. The D gene is left open where the match is weak. Expanded clones get a size class; other rows say once, few or many, or leave the size out.

v_gene,d_gene,abundance,j_gene,CDR3nt,CDR3aa
TRBV6-4,TRBD2,.,TRBJ2-1,TGTGCCCGCAGCCCTAATAGCGGGGGGGGGAACAATGAGCAGTTCTTC,CARSPNSGGGNNEQFF
TRBV24-1,TRBD1,.,TRBJ2-6,TGTGCCACCAGTGATAAGACCGGGACAGGGGGTTTGGGGGCCAACGTCCTGACTTTC,CATSDKTGTGGLGANVLTF
TRBV30,TRBD2,.,TRBJ2-5,TGTGCCTGGAGAAATAGCGGGGCACAAGAGACCCAGTACTTC,CAWRNSGAQETQYF
TRBV9,.,.,TRBJ2-7,TGTGCCAGCAGCACAGACGGGGCTGACGAGCAGTACTTC,CASSTDGADEQYF
TRBV6-2/TRBV6-3,.,.,TRBJ1-1,TGTGCCAGCAGTCCGCAGGGCACTGAAGCTTTCTTT,CASSPQGTEAFF
TRBV5-1,.,.,TRBJ1-1,TGCGCCAGCAGCTTCGAGGGACGCGTGGGCACTGAAGCTTTCTTT,CASSFEGRVGTEAFF
TRBV7-9,.,few,TRBJ2-2,TGTGCCAGCAGCTTGAACACCGGGGAGCTGTTTTTT,CASSLNTGELFF
TRBV20-1,.,.,TRBJ2-3,TGCAGTGCTTTTAGGGGGGATACGCAGTATTTT,CSAFRGDTQYF
TRBV7-2,TRBD1,.,TRBJ1-2,TGTGCCAGCAGCACGGACAGGAGAGATGGCTACACCTTC,CASSTDRRDGYTF
TRBV4-2,.,.,TRBJ1-5,TGTGCCAGCAGCCCCGGGGAGGGGGGAACCTATAGCAATCAGCCCCAGCATTTT,CASSPGEGGTYSNQPQHF
TRBV4-1,.,.,TRBJ1-1,TGCGCCAGCAGCAAAGATCCAGGAATGAACACTGAAGCTTTCTTT,CASSKDPGMNTEAFF
TRBV15,.,.,TRBJ1-5,TGTGCCACCAGCAGAGATGATCAGCCCCAGCATTTT,CATSRDDQPQHF
TRBV7-6,.,.,TRBJ1-2,TGTGCCAGCAGTAAAATCAGGCTAGCTAACTATGGCTACACCTTC,CASSKIRLANYGYTF
TRBV19,.,.,TRBJ1-1,TGTGCCAGTATGAGGACCCCGGGTGGGACTGAAGCTTTCTTT,CASMRTPGGTEAFF
TRBV5-1,.,.,TRBJ1-1,TGCGCCAGCAGCCTTGGGGTGACGGAAGCTTTCTTT,CASSLGVTEAFF
TRBV4-2,.,.,TRBJ1-2,TGTGCCAGCAGCCAACCAACAGGGCTCTATGGCTACACCTTC,CASSQPTGLYGYTF
TRBV7-3,TRBD2,.,TRBJ2-6,TGTGCCAGCAGCCGGGGGGAGGCCAACGTCCTGACTTTC,CASSRGEANVLTF
TRBV7-9,.,.,TRBJ1-5,TGTGCCAGCAGCTTAGCAGTGGCAGGACCTCGTCAGCCCCAGCATTTT,CASSLAVAGPRQPQHF
TRBV7-2,TRBD1,.,TRBJ1-2,TGTGCCAGCAGCCGGGACAGAGACTATGGCTACACCTTC,CASSRDRDYGYTF
TRBV14,TRBD1,.,TRBJ1-4,TGTGCCAGCAGCCCTAAACAGGGGGCAGGGGAAAAACTGTTTTTT,CASSPKQGAGEKLFF
TRBV5-1,TRBD1,.,TRBJ1-1,TGCGCCAGCAGCTTCGGACAGGGGGGTTTGAACACTGAAGCTTTCTTT,CASSFGQGGLNTEAFF
TRBV11-3,TRBD2,.,TRBJ2-3,TGTGCCAGCAGCTTAGTAGAAGGACTAGCGGTAGATACGCAGTATTTT,CASSLVEGLAVDTQYF
TRBV7-9,.,.,TRBJ2-7,TGTGCCAGCAGCTTAGAAGTCACCTCGGGGGAGCAGTACTTC,CASSLEVTSGEQYF
TRBV3-1/TRBV3-2,.,.,TRBJ1-3,TGTGCCAGCAGCCAAGGGCAGGGGCCCGACACCATATATTTT,CASSQGQGPDTIYF
TRBV10-1,TRBD1,.,TRBJ2-1,TGCGCCAGCTCATCGGGACAGCCCTACAATGAGCAGTTCTTC,CASSSGQPYNEQFF
TRBV24-1,TRBD1,.,TRBJ1-2,TGTGCCACCAGTGATCGGGACAGGGCCGGTGGCTACACCTTC,CATSDRDRAGGYTF
TRBV9,.,.,TRBJ2-5,TGTGCCAGCAGCGTAGCGGGGGCCGACGAGACCCAGTACTTC,CASSVAGADETQYF
TRBV7-9,TRBD1,.,TRBJ1-2,TGTGCCAGCAGCTTAGAGGGACAGCTCTATGGCTACACCTTC,CASSLEGQLYGYTF